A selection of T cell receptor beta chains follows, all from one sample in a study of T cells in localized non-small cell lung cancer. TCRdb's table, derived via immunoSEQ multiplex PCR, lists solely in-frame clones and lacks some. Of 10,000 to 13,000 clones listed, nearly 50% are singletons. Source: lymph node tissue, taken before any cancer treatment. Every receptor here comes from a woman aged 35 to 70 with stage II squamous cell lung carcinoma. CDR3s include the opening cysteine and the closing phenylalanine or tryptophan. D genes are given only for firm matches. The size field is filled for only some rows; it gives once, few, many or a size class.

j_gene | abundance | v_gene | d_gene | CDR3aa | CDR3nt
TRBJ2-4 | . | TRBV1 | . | CASSQDPGIPKNIQYF | TGCGCCAGCAGCCAAGACCCGGGGATCCCCAAAAACATTCAGTACTTC
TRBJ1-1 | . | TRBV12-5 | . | CASALTAGLGTEAFF | TGTGCTAGTGCCCTGACGGCGGGGCTCGGGACTGAAGCTTTCTTT
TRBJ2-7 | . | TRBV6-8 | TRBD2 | CASSPRLAGGQKSAEQYF | TGTGCCAGCAGTCCTAGACTAGCGGGAGGTCAGAAGTCAGCCGAGCAGTACTTC
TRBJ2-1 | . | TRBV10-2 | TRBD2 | CASSLTSGGPGDEQFF | TGCGCCAGCAGCTTGACTAGCGGGGGGCCTGGGGATGAGCAGTTCTTC
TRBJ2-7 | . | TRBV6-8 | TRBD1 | CASSYYGQGYEQYF | TGTGCCAGCAGTTACTACGGACAGGGCTACGAGCAGTACTTC
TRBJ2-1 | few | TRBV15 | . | CATSREPGESKKQFF | TGTGCCACCAGCAGAGAACCAGGGGAAAGCAAAAAGCAGTTCTTC
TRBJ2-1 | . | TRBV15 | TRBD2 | CATKAYPTSGPASNNEQFF | TGTGCCACCAAAGCTTACCCGACTAGCGGACCCGCGTCGAACAATGAGCAGTTCTTC
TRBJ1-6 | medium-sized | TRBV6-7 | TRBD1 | CASSEGDRGFNSPLHF | TGTGCCAGCAGTGAAGGGGACAGGGGGTTTAATTCACCCCTCCACTTT
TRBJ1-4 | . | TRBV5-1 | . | CASSLVGREGEKLFF | TGCGCCAGCAGCTTGGTCGGCCGGGAGGGGGAAAAACTGTTTTTT
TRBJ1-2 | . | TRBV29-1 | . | CSVVTTNYGYTF | TGCAGCGTCGTTACAACTAACTATGGCTACACCTTC
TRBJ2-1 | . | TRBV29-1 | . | CSGRAGTYNEQFF | TGCAGCGGACGGGCGGGGACCTACAATGAGCAGTTCTTC
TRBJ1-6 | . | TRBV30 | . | CAWSDSDYNSPLHF | TGTGCCTGGAGTGACAGTGACTATAATTCACCCCTCCACTTT
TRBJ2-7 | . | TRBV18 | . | CASSPTGFGYEQYF | TGTGCCAGCTCACCAACAGGGTTCGGCTACGAGCAGTACTTC
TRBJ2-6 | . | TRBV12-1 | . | CASSSGLAGTGTNVLTF | TGTGCCAGCAGCTCGGGACTAGCGGGAACTGGGACCAACGTCCTGACTTTC
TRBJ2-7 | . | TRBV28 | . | CASSLMAGRGSEQYF | TGTGCCAGCAGTTTAATGGCAGGAAGAGGCTCCGAGCAGTACTTC
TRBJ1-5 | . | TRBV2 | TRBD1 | CASSSGTDQNQPQHF | TGTGCCAGCAGTTCGGGGACAGACCAAAATCAGCCCCAGCATTTT
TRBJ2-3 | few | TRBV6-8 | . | CASTGWGFSTDTQYF | TGTGCCAGCACCGGGTGGGGCTTTAGCACAGATACGCAGTATTTT
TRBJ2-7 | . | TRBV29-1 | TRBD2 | CSVQTSGKYEQYF | TGCAGCGTCCAGACTAGCGGGAAATACGAGCAGTACTTC
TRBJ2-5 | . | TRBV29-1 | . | CRAEGLAEETQYF | TGCAGGGCTGAGGGCCTAGCAGAAGAGACCCAGTACTTC
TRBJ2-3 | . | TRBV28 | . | CASSPLTTDTQYF | TGTGCCAGCAGTCCCTTGACCACAGATACGCAGTATTTT
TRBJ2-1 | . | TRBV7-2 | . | CASSSRPVNEQFF | TGTGCCAGCAGCTCCCGACCTGTCAATGAGCAGTTCTTC
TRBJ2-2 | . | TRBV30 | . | CASENTGELFF | TGTGCCTCGGAGAACACCGGGGAGCTGTTTTTT
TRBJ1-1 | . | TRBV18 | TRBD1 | CASSLTGATEAFF | TGTGCCAGCTCTCTCACAGGGGCCACTGAAGCTTTCTTT
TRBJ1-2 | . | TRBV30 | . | CVCFHGGRVNYGYTF | TGTGTCTGTTTTCACGGGGGCCGCGTCAACTATGGCTACACCTTC
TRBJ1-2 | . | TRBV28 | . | CASSLRDNYGYTF | TGTGCCAGCAGTTTACGGGATAACTATGGCTACACCTTC
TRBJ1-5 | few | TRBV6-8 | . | CASSDGHPQPQHF | TGTGCCAGCAGTGACGGACATCCACAGCCCCAGCATTTT